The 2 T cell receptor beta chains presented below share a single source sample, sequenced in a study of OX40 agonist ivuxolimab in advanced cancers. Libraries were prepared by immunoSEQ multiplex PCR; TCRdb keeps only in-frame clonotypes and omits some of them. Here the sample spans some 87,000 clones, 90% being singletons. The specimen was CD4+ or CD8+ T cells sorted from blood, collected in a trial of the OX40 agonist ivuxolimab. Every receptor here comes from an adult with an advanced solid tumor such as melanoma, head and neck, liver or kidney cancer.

CDR3 sequence: CAWRIQGINSPLHF. In DNA form, the CDR3 reads TGTGCCTGGAGGATACAGGGTATCAATTCACCCCTCCACTTT. The rearrangement links TRBV30 to TRBJ1-6, with D maybe TRBD1 (6 bases). Germline V lookup: CDR1 GTSNPN, CDR2 SVGIG (reference sequence). The V end lost 3 bases, the J end lost 7 bases, and 13 bases lay between the germline ends. CDR3 length: 14 amino acids.

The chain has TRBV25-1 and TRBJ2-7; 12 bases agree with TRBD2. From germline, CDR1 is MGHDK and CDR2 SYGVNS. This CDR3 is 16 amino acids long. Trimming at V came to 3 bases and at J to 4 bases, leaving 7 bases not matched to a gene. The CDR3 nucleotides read TGTGCCAGCAGTGAGGTTGGACTAGCGGGAATTTACGAGCAGTACTTC. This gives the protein CASSEVGLAGIYEQYF.